This TCR beta chain was recorded in a study of vaccination and CD4 T cells after COVID-19. About the study: Every participant was given two doses of BNT162b2 or mRNA-1273 vaccine. Cells received overlapping spike peptides from SARS-CoV-2, HCoV-NL63, HCoV-OC43 and HCoV-229E as stimulation.

The CDR3 has 13 residues. Trimming at V came to 4 bases and at J to 9 bases, leaving 4 bases not matched to a gene. As for treatment: approximately nine-day PBMC culture with coronavirus spike peptide pools or control peptides (ViraFEST assay). Cultured CD4+ T cell DNA was sequenced using the Oncomine TCR Beta short-read assay. DNA came from CD4+ T cells after culture. TCRdb re-analysed the PCR reads in MiXCR, keeping a single row per CDR3 protein. The data show roughly 18,000 distinct CDR3 sequences, with about three fifths seen just once and about 7.4% held by the top ten. Study-wide results and caveats: The median proportion of reactive clones detected only post-vaccination in convalescent patients was roughly 86%.

With respect to this clonotype: What it recognizes is unknown.

The sequence derives from a human donor who had recovered from COVID-19. The chain carries TRBV12-3 or TRBV12-4 and TRBJ2-1, with 9 bases fitting TRBD2. Sequenced: CD4+ T cells from blood, cultured in vitro. CDR3 residues: CASSSSGTVEQFF. The CDR3 DNA follows: TGTGCCAGCAGTTCTAGCGGGACGGTTGAGCAGTTCTTC.